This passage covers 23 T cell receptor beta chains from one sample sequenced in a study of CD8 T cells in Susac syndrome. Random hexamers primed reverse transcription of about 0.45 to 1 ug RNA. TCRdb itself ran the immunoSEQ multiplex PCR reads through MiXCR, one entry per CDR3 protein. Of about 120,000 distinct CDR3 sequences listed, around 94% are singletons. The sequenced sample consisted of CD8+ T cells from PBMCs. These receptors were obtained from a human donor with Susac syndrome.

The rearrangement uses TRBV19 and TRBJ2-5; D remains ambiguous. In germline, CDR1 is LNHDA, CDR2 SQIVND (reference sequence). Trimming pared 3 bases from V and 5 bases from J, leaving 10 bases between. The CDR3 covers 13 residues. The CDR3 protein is CASSIVVQETQYF. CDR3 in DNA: TGTGCCAGTAGTATCGTAGTCCAGGAGACCCAGTACTTC.

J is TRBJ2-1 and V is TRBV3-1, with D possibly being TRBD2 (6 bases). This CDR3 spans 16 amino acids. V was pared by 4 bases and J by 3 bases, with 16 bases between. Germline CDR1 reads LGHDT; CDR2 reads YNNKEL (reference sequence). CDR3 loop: CASSRPGGGDYNEQFF. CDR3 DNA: TGTGCCAGCAGCCGACCCGGGGGAGGAGACTACAATGAGCAGTTCTTC.

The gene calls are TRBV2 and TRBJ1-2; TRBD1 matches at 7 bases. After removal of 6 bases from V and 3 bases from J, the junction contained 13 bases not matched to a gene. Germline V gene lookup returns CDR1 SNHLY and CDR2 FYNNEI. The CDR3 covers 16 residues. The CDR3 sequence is CASSSTGLGPYYGYTF. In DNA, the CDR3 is TGTGCCAGCAGCTCGACAGGGCTGGGCCCATACTATGGCTACACCTTC.

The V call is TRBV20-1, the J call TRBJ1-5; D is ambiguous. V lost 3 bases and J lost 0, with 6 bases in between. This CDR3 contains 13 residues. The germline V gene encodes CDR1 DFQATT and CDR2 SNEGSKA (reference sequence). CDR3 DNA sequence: TGCAGTGCTAGCACAGATAGCAATCAGCCCCAGCATTTT. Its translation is CSASTDSNQPQHF.

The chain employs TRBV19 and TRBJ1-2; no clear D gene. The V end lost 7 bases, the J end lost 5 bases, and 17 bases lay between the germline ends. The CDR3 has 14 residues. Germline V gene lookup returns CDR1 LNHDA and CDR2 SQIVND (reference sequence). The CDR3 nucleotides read TGTGCCAGTACCACCCGAGGATCTTATTATGGCTACACCTTC. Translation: CASTTRGSYYGYTF.

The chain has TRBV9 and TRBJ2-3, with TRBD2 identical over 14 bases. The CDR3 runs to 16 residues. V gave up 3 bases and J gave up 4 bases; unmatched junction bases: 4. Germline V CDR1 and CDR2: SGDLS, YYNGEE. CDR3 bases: TGTGCCAGCAGCGGCGGGACTAGCGGGGGCGCAGATACGCAGTATTTT. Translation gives CASSGGTSGGADTQYF.

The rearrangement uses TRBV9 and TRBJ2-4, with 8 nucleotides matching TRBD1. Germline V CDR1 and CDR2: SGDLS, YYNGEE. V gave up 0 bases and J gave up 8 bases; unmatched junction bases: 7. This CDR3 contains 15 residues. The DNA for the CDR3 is TGTGCCAGCAGCGTAGAGGCAGGGGGCTGGGACATTCAGTACTTC. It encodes CASSVEAGGWDIQYF.

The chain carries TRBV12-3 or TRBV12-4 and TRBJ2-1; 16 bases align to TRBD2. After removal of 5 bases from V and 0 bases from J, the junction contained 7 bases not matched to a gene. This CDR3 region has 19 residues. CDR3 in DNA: TGTGCCAGCAGTCAACCGGGACTAGCGGGAGGGTTCTCCTACAATGAGCAGTTCTTC. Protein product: CASSQPGLAGGFSYNEQFF.

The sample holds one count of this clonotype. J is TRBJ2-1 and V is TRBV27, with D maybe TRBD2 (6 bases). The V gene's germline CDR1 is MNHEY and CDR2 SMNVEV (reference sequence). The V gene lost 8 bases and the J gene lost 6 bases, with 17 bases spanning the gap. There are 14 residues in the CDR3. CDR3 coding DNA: TGTGCCAGCGCCTTAACTAGGGGAGGCAATGAGCAGTTCTTC. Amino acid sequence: CASALTRGGNEQFF.

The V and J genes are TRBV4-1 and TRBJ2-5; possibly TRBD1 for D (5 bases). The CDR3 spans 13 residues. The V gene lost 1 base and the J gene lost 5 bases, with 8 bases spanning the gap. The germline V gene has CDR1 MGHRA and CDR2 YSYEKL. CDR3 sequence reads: CASSQAGMETQYF. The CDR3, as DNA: TGCGCCAGCAGCCAAGCAGGGATGGAGACCCAGTACTTC.

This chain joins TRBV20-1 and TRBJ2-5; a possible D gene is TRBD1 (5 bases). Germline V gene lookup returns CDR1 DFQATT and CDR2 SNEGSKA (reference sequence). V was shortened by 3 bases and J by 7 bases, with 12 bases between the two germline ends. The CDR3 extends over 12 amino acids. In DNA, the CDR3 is TGCAGTGCTAGGGGGCGGCTCTCGACCCAGTACTTC. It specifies CSARGRLSTQYF.

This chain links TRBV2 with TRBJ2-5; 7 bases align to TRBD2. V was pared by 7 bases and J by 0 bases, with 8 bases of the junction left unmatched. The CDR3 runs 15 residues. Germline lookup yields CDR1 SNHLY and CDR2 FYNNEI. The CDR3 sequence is CASIDLAANQETQYF. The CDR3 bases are TGTGCCAGCATAGATCTAGCGGCCAACCAAGAGACCCAGTACTTC.

CDR3 in amino acids: CASSIDRGTGAQPQHF. The CDR3 DNA reads as TGTGCCAGTAGTATAGATCGAGGGACAGGGGCTCAGCCCCAGCATTTT. The J gene is TRBJ1-5, the V gene TRBV19; 10 nucleotides line up with TRBD1. In germline, CDR1 is LNHDA, CDR2 SQIVND (reference sequence). With V trimmed by 0 bases and J by 6 bases, 5 bases remained unmatched. The CDR3 has 16 amino acids.

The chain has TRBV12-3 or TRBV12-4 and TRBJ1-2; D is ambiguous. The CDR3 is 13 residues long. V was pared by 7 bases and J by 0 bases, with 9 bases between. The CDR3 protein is CASTHGANYGYTF. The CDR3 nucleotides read TGTGCCAGCACCCACGGGGCTAACTATGGCTACACCTTC.

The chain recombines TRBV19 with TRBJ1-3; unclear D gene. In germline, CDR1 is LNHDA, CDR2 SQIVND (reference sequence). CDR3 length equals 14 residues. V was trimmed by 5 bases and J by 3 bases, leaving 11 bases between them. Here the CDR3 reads CASSLSGLGNTIYF. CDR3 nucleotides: TGTGCCAGTAGTCTCTCTGGTCTTGGAAACACCATATATTTT.

The CDR3 nucleotides read TGTGCCAGCAGCCAAGATTCGCACGGCACAGATACGCAGTATTTT. The encoded protein is CASSQDSHGTDTQYF. The chain recombines TRBV3-1 with TRBJ2-3; D is ambiguous. The CDR3 is 15 residues long. V lost 0 bases and J lost 1, with 8 bases in between. CDR1 and CDR2 from the germline V gene are LGHDT and YNNKEL (reference sequence).

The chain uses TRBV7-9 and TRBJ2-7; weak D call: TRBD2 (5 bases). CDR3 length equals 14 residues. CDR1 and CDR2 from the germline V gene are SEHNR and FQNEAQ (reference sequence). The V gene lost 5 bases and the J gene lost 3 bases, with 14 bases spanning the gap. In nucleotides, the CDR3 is TGTGCCAGCAGCCCGGAGGAGAAGGGCTACGAGCAGTACTTC. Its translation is CASSPEEKGYEQYF.

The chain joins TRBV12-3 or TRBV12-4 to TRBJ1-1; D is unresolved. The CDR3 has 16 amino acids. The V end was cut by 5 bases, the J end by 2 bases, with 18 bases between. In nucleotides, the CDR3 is TGTGCCAGCAGTCTCCCCCCGGCAGTGACAAACACTGAAGCTTTCTTT. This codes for CASSLPPAVTNTEAFF.

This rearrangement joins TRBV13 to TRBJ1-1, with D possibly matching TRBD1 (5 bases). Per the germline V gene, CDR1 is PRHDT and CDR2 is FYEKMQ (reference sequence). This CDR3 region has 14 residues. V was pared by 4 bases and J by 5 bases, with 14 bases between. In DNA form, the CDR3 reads TGTGCCAGCAGCTCGTCTGGGGGAGGGACTGAAGCTTTCTTT. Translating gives CASSSSGGGTEAFF. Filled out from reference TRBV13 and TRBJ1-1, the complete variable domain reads AAGVIQSPRHLIKEKRETATLKCYPIPRHDTVYWYQQGPGQDPQFLISFYEKMQSDKGSIPDRFSAQQFSDYHSELNMSSLELGDSALYFCASSSSGGGTEAFFGQGTRLTVV.

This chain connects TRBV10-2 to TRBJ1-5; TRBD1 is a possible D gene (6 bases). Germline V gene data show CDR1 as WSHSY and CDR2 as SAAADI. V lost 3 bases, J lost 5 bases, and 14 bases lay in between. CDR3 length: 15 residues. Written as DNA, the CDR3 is TGCGCCAGCAGTGACCTCGGGGCAGGGGATCAGCCCCAGCATTTT. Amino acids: CASSDLGAGDQPQHF.

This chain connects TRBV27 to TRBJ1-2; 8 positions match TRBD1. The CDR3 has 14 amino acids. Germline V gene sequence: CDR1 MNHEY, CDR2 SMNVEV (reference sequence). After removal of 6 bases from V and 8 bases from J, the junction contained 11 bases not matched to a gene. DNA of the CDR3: TGTGCCAGCAGCCTAGGGCAGGGGGCGCGGGGCTACACCTTC. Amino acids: CASSLGQGARGYTF.

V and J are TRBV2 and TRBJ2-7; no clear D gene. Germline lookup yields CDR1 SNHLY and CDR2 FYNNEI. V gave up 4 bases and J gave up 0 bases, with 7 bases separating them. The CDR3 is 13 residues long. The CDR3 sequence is CASSVNYSYEQYF. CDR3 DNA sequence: TGTGCCAGCAGTGTTAACTACTCCTACGAGCAGTACTTC.

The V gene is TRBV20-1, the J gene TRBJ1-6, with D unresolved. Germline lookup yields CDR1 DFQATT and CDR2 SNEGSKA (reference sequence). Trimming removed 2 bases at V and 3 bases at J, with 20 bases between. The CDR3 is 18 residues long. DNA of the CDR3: TGCAGTGCTAGAAGAGGTTTATTCCGAGCATTCTATAATTCACCCCTCCACTTT. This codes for CSARRGLFRAFYNSPLHF.